The 25 T cell receptor beta chains in this list originate from one sample, sequenced in a study of blood T cells in healthy people across ages. Primed by a sample-barcoded 5' primer and a J-beta primer mix, a second PCR proceeded for 7 to 11 cycles. One entry per CDR3 protein, called by TCRdb with MiXCR from the 5' RACE reads. The table lists roughly 1.7 million distinct CDR3 sequences, 34% of them singletons. Sequenced sample: blood. Receptors originate from a woman in her 30s in good health.

This clonotype was detected a few times. The chain combines TRBV11-2 with TRBJ1-4; weak D call: TRBD1 (6 bases). The V end was cut by 3 bases, the J end by 6 bases, with 11 bases between. The CDR3 length is 14 residues. Per the germline V gene, CDR1 is SGHAT and CDR2 is FQNNGV. CDR3 in amino acids: CASSFFSGDEKLFF. For the CDR3, the DNA is TGTGCCAGCAGCTTCTTTTCAGGGGATGAAAAACTGTTTTTT.

This clonotype was picked up a small number of times. The chain recombines TRBV3-1 with TRBJ2-7; D may be TRBD1 (6 bases). This CDR3 has 14 amino acids. V dropped 1 base and J dropped 3 bases, with 10 bases sitting between them. Per germline, CDR1 LGHDT and CDR2 YNNKEL (reference sequence). The CDR3 sequence is CASSQAGQSYEQYF. The CDR3 coding sequence is TGTGCCAGCAGCCAAGCCGGACAGAGCTACGAGCAGTACTTC.

The J gene is TRBJ2-7, the V gene TRBV11-2; the D is unclear. The CDR3 is made up of 9 amino acids. The V and J ends lost 7 bases and 3 bases respectively, with 1 base between them. Germline V gene sequence: CDR1 SGHAT, CDR2 FQNNGV. CDR3 region: CASNYEQYF. CDR3 DNA: TGTGCCAGCAACTACGAGCAGTACTTC.

This chain joins TRBV6-1 and TRBJ2-1; 9 nucleotides align to TRBD2. This CDR3 spans 17 amino acids. Germline CDR1 MNHNS, CDR2 SASEGT. The V gene end was trimmed by 4 bases and the J gene end by 8 bases; junction bases not matched to a gene: 15. DNA of the CDR3: TGTGCCAGCAGTGGCTTTCCCTTGAGCGGGAGGCAGGATGAGCAGTTCTTC. Amino acids: CASSGFPLSGRQDEQFF.

This clonotype turned up a few times. The chain carries TRBV7-6 and TRBJ2-1; D unclear. This CDR3 spans 15 amino acids. V was clipped by 1 base and J by 6 bases, with 13 bases between them. Per the germline V gene, CDR1 is SGHVS and CDR2 is FNYEAQ. CDR3 sequence (DNA): TGTGCCAGCAGCTTAGGCTCGGCCCCTGGCAATGAGCAGTTCTTC. Protein: CASSLGSAPGNEQFF.

On this clonotype itself: This sequence may be a read error, since a much larger clone differs from it by one base. The V and J genes are TRBV29-1 and TRBJ2-5, with D perhaps TRBD1 (5 bases). The J call is in doubt because the DNA end fits TRBJ2-1 better. CDR1 is SQVTM, CDR2 ANQGSEA, per germline. The length of the CDR3 is 11 residues. CDR3 bases: TGCAGCGGTGACAGACAAGAGACCCAGTTCTTC. This translates into CSGDRQETQFF.

This clonotype was detected a few times. J is TRBJ2-7 and V is TRBV28; weak D call: TRBD2 (6 bases). Trimming removed 6 bases from V and 3 bases from J, with 9 bases in between. Per the germline V gene, CDR1 is MDHEN and CDR2 is SYDVKM. This CDR3 comprises 12 residues. The CDR3 protein is CASSISGYEQYF. CDR3 DNA sequence: TGTGCCAGCAGCATTAGCGGCTACGAGCAGTACTTC.

Details on this clonotype: Just one base apart from a much larger clone, this may be a read error. The DNA for the CDR3 is TGTGTCAGCAGCTCCCCAGGGGGAGGGCAGTATTTT. It is translated as CVSSSPGGGQYF. V and J are TRBV7-3 and TRBJ2-3; tentatively, D is TRBD1 (7 bases). The CDR3 has 12 amino acids. Germline lookup yields CDR1 SGHTA and CDR2 FQGTGA.

The gene calls are TRBV5-1 and TRBJ2-7; TRBD2 aligns across 8 bases. Trimming at V came to 5 bases and at J to 5 bases, leaving 6 bases not matched to a gene. CDR3 length: 13 amino acids. Germline V gives CDR1 SGHRS, CDR2 YFSETQ. For the CDR3, the DNA is TGCGCCAGCAGGGTCGGGGGGGCGGACGAGCAGTACTTC. This encodes CASRVGGADEQYF.

This clonotype has a handful of counts. CDR3 protein: CASSTRSSGANVLTF. CDR3 bases: TGTGCCAGCAGTACACGCAGCTCTGGGGCCAACGTCCTGACTTTC. V is TRBV28 and J is TRBJ2-6, with no clear D. The V and J ends lost 5 bases and 0 bases respectively, with 8 bases between them. This CDR3 comprises 15 residues. Germline V CDR1 and CDR2: MDHEN, SYDVKM.

This chain joins TRBV12-3 or TRBV12-4 and TRBJ2-1; unclear D gene. Trimming took 1 base from V and 8 from J, leaving 6 bases between them. The CDR3 is made up of 12 amino acids. CDR3 protein: CASSLVADEQFF. In DNA, the CDR3 is TGTGCCAGCAGTTTAGTGGCAGATGAGCAGTTCTTC.

This clonotype has more than one count but fewer than ten. The V and J genes are TRBV11-1 and TRBJ2-1; 7 bases map to TRBD1. The germline V gene has CDR1 SGHAT and CDR2 FQDESV (reference sequence). The CDR3 spans 15 residues. The junction had 9 bases not matched to a gene; V was cut back by 6 bases and J by 4 bases. CDR3 loop: CASSHKTGNYNEQFF. Here the CDR3 DNA reads TGTGCCAGCAGTCACAAGACAGGGAATTACAATGAGCAGTTCTTC.

This sequence joins TRBV9 and TRBJ1-4; D is perhaps TRBD1 (5 bases). CDR1 and CDR2 from the germline V gene are SGDLS and YYNGEE. The CDR3 sequence is 14 residues long. Trimming took 3 bases from V and 8 from J, leaving 14 bases between them. The CDR3 region is CASSADTRTEKLFF. In nucleotides, the CDR3 is TGTGCCAGCAGCGCGGACACCCGGACGGAAAAACTGTTTTTT.

V is TRBV7-9 and J is TRBJ2-1; TRBD2 aligns across 7 bases. Per germline, CDR1 SEHNR and CDR2 FQNEAQ (reference sequence). CDR3 length: 16 residues. Unmatched junction bases numbered 11, after V lost 5 bases and J lost 4 bases. This chain's CDR3 is CASSASLAGAYNEQFF. CDR3 sequence (DNA): TGTGCCAGCAGCGCCTCATTAGCGGGTGCTTACAATGAGCAGTTCTTC.

CDR3 DNA sequence: TGTGCCAGCAGTTCCCGATGGTCAGGGGGGAACACCGGGGAGCTGTTTTTT. As protein: CASSSRWSGGNTGELFF. The chain uses TRBV12-3 or TRBV12-4 and TRBJ2-2, with 7 bases identical to TRBD1. The CDR3 is 17 amino acids. V trimming: 4 bases; J trimming: 1 base; junction bases outside the gene matches: 9.

This chain uses TRBV7-2 with TRBJ2-1; tentative D call: TRBD2 (5 bases). Germline CDR1 is SGHTA and CDR2 is FQGNSA. There are 12 residues in the CDR3. The ends were cut back, 4 bases at V and 6 bases at J, with 7 bases in the middle. DNA for the CDR3: TGTGCCAGCAGCTCAACTAGCAATGAGCAGTTCTTC. It yields the protein CASSSTSNEQFF.

This clonotype was recorded at least ten times. V gene TRBV7-2 combines with J gene TRBJ1-2; 7 positions agree with TRBD1. The V gene's germline CDR1 is SGHTA and CDR2 FQGNSA. V gave up 4 bases and J gave up 4 bases; unmatched junction bases: 6. This CDR3 region has 14 residues. CDR3: CASSWGQSSYGYTF. Written as DNA, the CDR3 is TGTGCCAGCAGCTGGGGACAGAGTTCCTATGGCTACACCTTC. The variable domain in full, completed from reference TRBV7-2 and TRBJ1-2, reads GAGVSQSPSNKVTEKGKDVELRCDPISGHTALYWYRQSLGQGLEFLIYFQGNSAPDKSGLPSDRFSAERTGGSVSTLTIQRTQQEDSAVYLCASSWGQSSYGYTFGSGTRLTVV.

The gene calls are TRBV10-1 and TRBJ1-4; D is possibly TRBD1 (6 bases). Germline V lookup: CDR1 WNHNN, CDR2 SYGVQD (reference sequence). Trimming took off 2 bases at V and 3 bases at J, with 19 bases between the two ends. This CDR3 region has 18 residues. CDR3 coding DNA: TGCGCCAGCAGTGAGAAGAACCAGGGGCAAGGGGCTAATGAAAAACTGTTTTTT. Protein: CASSEKNQGQGANEKLFF.

This clonotype was seen many times. One end of the junction does not line up with germline, which may come from a read error. The rearrangement uses TRBV5-1 and TRBJ2-2; 7 bases match TRBD1. In germline, CDR1 is SGHRS, CDR2 YFSETQ. This CDR3 is built from 15 residues. The CDR3, as DNA: TGTGCCAGCAGCCCCGGGACAGCGAACACCGGGGAGCTGTTTTTT. Its protein is CASSPGTANTGELFF.

This clonotype has a count of ten or more. The chain combines TRBV29-1 with TRBJ2-7, with 7 bases matching TRBD1. V shed 1 base and J 2 bases; nucleotides not matched to a gene: 8. From germline, CDR1 is SQVTM and CDR2 ANQGSEA. This CDR3 contains 15 residues. The CDR3 spells CSVEVLGQGAYEQYF. The DNA of the CDR3 is TGCAGCGTTGAAGTCTTAGGGCAGGGGGCCTACGAGCAGTACTTC.

The gene calls are TRBV3-1 and TRBJ2-7; 7 nucleotides line up with TRBD2. This CDR3 contains 16 residues. Trimming took 4 bases from V and 2 from J; bases not matched to a gene: 11. Germline V gene lookup returns CDR1 LGHDT and CDR2 YNNKEL (reference sequence). The CDR3 reads CASSPAGISGPYEQYF. The CDR3, as DNA: TGTGCCAGCAGCCCCGCGGGAATTAGCGGGCCCTACGAGCAGTACTTC.

This rearrangement joins TRBV7-2 to TRBJ2-7, with TRBD1 identical over 12 bases. The CDR3 is made up of 15 amino acids. Germline CDR1 is SGHTA and CDR2 is FQGNSA. Losses at the gene ends were 3 bases for V and 5 bases for J; bases not matched to a gene: 5. CDR3 nucleotide sequence: TGTGCCAGCAGCTTGGTGGGACAGGGGGCGAACGAGCAGTACTTC. It specifies CASSLVGQGANEQYF.

J is TRBJ2-7 and V is TRBV9; 7 positions match TRBD1. Germline CDR1 reads SGDLS; CDR2 reads YYNGEE. The CDR3 is made up of 14 amino acids. V gave up 3 bases and J gave up 5 bases; unmatched junction bases: 8. CDR3 sequence reads: CASSGDPTGDEQYF. DNA of the CDR3: TGTGCCAGCAGCGGAGACCCAACAGGGGACGAGCAGTACTTC.

The sample holds a few counts of this clonotype. V usage is TRBV6-2 or TRBV6-3 and J usage is TRBJ1-5, with 10 bases fitting TRBD1. Per the germline V gene, CDR1 is MNHEY and CDR2 is SVGEGT. The V segment lost 8 bases and the J segment 7 bases; nucleotides outside the gene matches: 8. There are 14 residues in the CDR3. The CDR3 DNA reads as TGTGCCAGCGGACCGGGACAGGGGTTCCAGCCCCAGCATTTT. Amino acids: CASGPGQGFQPQHF.

This chain links TRBV9 with TRBJ2-1; D possibly corresponds to TRBD2 (5 bases). Looked up from germline, CDR1 is SGDLS and CDR2 is YYNGEE. V gave up 3 bases and J gave up 5 bases, with 18 bases separating them. This CDR3 comprises 16 residues. The CDR3 DNA reads as TGTGCCAGCAGCGCAGGTAGTGGAGGCTTACACAATGAGCAGTTCTTC. It yields the protein CASSAGSGGLHNEQFF.